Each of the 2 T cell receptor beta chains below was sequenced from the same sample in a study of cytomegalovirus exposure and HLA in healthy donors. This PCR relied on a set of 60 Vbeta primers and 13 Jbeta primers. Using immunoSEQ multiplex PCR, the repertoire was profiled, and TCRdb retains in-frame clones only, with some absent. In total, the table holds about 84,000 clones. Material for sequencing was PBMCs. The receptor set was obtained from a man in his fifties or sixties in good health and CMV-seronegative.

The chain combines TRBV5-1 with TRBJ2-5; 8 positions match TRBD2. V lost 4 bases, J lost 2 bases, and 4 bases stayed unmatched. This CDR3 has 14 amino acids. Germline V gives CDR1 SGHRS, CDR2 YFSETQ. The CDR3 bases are TGCGCCAGCAGCCCCACTAGCGGACAAGAGACCCAGTACTTC. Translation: CASSPTSGQETQYF.

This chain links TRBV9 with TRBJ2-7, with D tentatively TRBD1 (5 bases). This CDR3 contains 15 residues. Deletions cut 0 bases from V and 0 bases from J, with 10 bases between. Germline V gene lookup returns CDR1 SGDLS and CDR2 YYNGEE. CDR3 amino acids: CASSVESRDSYEQYF. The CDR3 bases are TGTGCCAGCAGCGTAGAGTCCAGGGACTCCTACGAGCAGTACTTC. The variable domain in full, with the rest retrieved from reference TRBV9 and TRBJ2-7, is DSGVTQTPKHLITATGQRVTLRCSPRSGDLSVYWYQQSLDQGLQFLIQYYNGEERAKGNILERFSAQQFPDLHSELNLSSLELGDSALYFCASSVESRDSYEQYFGPGTRLTVT.